This paragraph covers one T cell receptor beta chain sequence. Its target is not known. The sample comes from a study of graft-versus-host responses after intestinal transplantation. In the study overall: Those transplanted obtained multivisceral, liver-intestinal, or isolated intestinal grafts. Anti-thymocyte globulin induction preceded two to three years of tacrolimus and steroid maintenance in all recipients. Study-wide findings and caveats: Recipient-marrow GvH clones were detected, some having first appeared in ileum or blood. Early post-transplant declines in HvG were associated with peak levels of circulating GvH clones.

Profiling relied on immunoSEQ multiplex PCR, and the TCRdb table lists in-frame clones only, not all of them. The repertoire holds about 88,000 clones, with around 93% as singletons. Trimming shortened V by 0 bases and J by 4 bases, and 9 bases separated the two germline ends. The CDR3 contains 14 residues. Per germline, CDR1 SGHDN and CDR2 FVKESK. Here the sequenced sample was unstimulated CD4+ T cells sorted from spleen or lymph node cells, taken before transplant. This receptor was obtained from a human donor who was the organ donor for an intestinal transplant. The chain has TRBV14 and TRBJ1-2; D uncertain. The CDR3 protein is CASSQDPGFYGYTF. Written as DNA, the CDR3 is TGTGCCAGCAGCCAAGATCCGGGGTTCTATGGCTACACCTTC.